Listed below are T cell receptor beta chains from one sample, sequenced in a study of high-grade serous ovarian cancer treatment subgroups. Profiling relied on immunoSEQ multiplex PCR, and the TCRdb table lists in-frame clones only, not all of them. The sample contains roughly 4,000 clones, approximately 85% of which appear only once. Sequenced input: tumor tissue. The origin of the receptors is a human donor with high-grade serous ovarian cancer. Both conserved end residues are part of each CDR3. A D gene is named only where the DNA matches it firmly. Only some rows state a clone size, as once, few, many or a class for expanded clones.

v_call: TRBV7-9; cdr3_length: 15; j_call: TRBJ2-5; d_call: .; clone_size: .; cdr3_nt: TGTGCCGTATCCCTCGGGTACGCCAGCCAAGAGACCCAGTACTTC; cdr3_aa: CAVSLGYASQETQYF
v_call: TRBV6-6; cdr3_length: 12; j_call: TRBJ2-7; d_call: .; clone_size: .; cdr3_nt: TGTGCCAGCATTGGGGGAGGCTACGAGCAGTACTTC; cdr3_aa: CASIGGGYEQYF
v_call: TRBV6-9; cdr3_length: 13; j_call: TRBJ1-1; d_call: .; clone_size: once; cdr3_nt: TGTGCCAGCAGAATGGGTCTGAACACTGAAGCTTTCTTT; cdr3_aa: CASRMGLNTEAFF
v_call: TRBV9; cdr3_length: 15; j_call: TRBJ1-1; d_call: .; clone_size: .; cdr3_nt: TGTGCCAGCAGCCCCCCCCGGTGGGTGAACACTGAAGCTTTCTTT; cdr3_aa: CASSPPRWVNTEAFF
v_call: TRBV5-1; cdr3_length: 15; j_call: TRBJ2-3; d_call: TRBD2; clone_size: few; cdr3_nt: TGCGCCAGCAGCCATGGGACTAGCGGGGGAGATACGCAGTATTTT; cdr3_aa: CASSHGTSGGDTQYF
v_call: TRBV27; cdr3_length: 15; j_call: TRBJ1-1; d_call: TRBD1; clone_size: few; cdr3_nt: TGTGCCAGCAGGATAGGGGGCTTCGGAAACACTGAAGCTTTCTTT; cdr3_aa: CASRIGGFGNTEAFF
v_call: TRBV21-1; cdr3_length: 19; j_call: TRBJ2-7; d_call: .; clone_size: .; cdr3_nt: TGTGCCAGCAGCAAAGCGGGCGAGCAGAACTTTTTCTTTTCCTACGAGCAGTACTTC; cdr3_aa: CASSKAGEQNFFFSYEQYF
v_call: TRBV25-1; cdr3_length: 14; j_call: TRBJ2-5; d_call: TRBD1; clone_size: .; cdr3_nt: TGTGCCAGCAGGGACAGGGTGGGAGAAGAGACCCAGTACTTC; cdr3_aa: CASRDRVGEETQYF
v_call: TRBV7-3; cdr3_length: 17; j_call: TRBJ1-1; d_call: .; clone_size: .; cdr3_nt: TGTGCCAGCAGCTTAAATCCCTTTTGGGCGGGGAACACTGAAGCTTTCTTT; cdr3_aa: CASSLNPFWAGNTEAFF
v_call: TRBV10-1; cdr3_length: 17; j_call: TRBJ1-6; d_call: .; clone_size: .; cdr3_nt: TGCGCCAGCAGTGGACACCAAGAAAGCTCCTATAATTCACCCCTCCACTTT; cdr3_aa: CASSGHQESSYNSPLHF